Each of the 24 T cell receptor beta chains below was sequenced from the same sample in a study of CXCR3-negative and CXCR3-positive naive CD8 T cells. The TRB cDNA libraries were prepared by 5' RACE with UMI labels. After re-calling the 5' RACE reads, TCRdb lists one entry per CDR3 protein, DNA absent. Its table records approximately 66,000 distinct CDR3 sequences. The sequenced sample was naive CXCR3- CD8+ T cells from blood. Indicated subset: CD45RO-CCR7+CD27+CD95- naive CD8+ T cells lacking CXCR3 (TNR3-). All receptors derive from a human donor in good health. Some clones in this sample may be carry-over from other donors' samples.

The chain joins TRBV5-1 to TRBJ2-1; TCRdb picks TRBD2, but there is no DNA to check that call. The CDR3 is 16 amino acids. Germline CDR1 is SGHRS and CDR2 is YFSETQ. The CDR3 loop reads CASSLLAGGSYNEQFF. The complete variable domain, with remaining parts taken from reference TRBV5-1 and TRBJ2-1, reads KAGVTQTPRYLIKTRGQQVTLSCSPISGHRSVSWYQQTPGQGLQFLFEYFSETQRNKGNFPGRFSGRQFSNSRSEMNVSTLELGDSALYLCASSLLAGGSYNEQFFGPGTRLTVL.

V and J are TRBV15 and TRBJ2-1. Germline CDR1 LNHNV, CDR2 YYDKDF (reference sequence). The CDR3 runs 14 residues. The CDR3 loop reads CATSRDGPGYEQFF.

This chain joins TRBV2 and TRBJ2-3; absent DNA, TCRdb's TRBD1 call cannot be checked. Germline V gene lookup returns CDR1 SNHLY and CDR2 FYNNEI. CDR3 length equals 13 residues. CDR3 in amino acids: CASRPGSTDTQYF. Based on the CDR3 plus reference TRBV2 and TRBJ2-3, the full variable domain is EPEVTQTPSHQVTQMGQEVILRCVPISNHLYFYWYRQILGQKVEFLVSFYNNEISEKSEIFDDQFSVERPDGSNFTLKIRSTKLEDSAMYFCASRPGSTDTQYFGPGTRLTVL.

The chain uses TRBV5-8 and TRBJ1-5; the TCRdb D gene call, TRBD1, has no DNA to confirm it. The V gene's germline CDR1 is SGHTS and CDR2 YDEGEE. The CDR3 contains 15 residues. CDR3 region: CASSYGQFLNQPQHF.

V gene TRBV23-1 combines with J gene TRBJ1-5. TRBV23-1 is assigned to the ORF class and has an uncertain function. CDR3 size: 13 residues. CDR3 region: CASSQSESQPQHF.

This chain joins TRBV5-5 and TRBJ2-2; TCRdb reports TRBD1, a call that lacks DNA to check it against. The CDR3 loop spans 15 amino acids. Germline V CDR1 and CDR2: SGHKS, YYEKEE (reference sequence). The CDR3 loop reads CASSLGTLNTGELFF.

The chain employs TRBV9 and TRBJ2-3. CDR1 is SGDLS and CDR2 is YYNGEE in the germline V gene. The CDR3 sequence is 15 residues long. Here the CDR3 reads CASTGGAAGTDTQYF.

The rearrangement uses TRBV5-6 and TRBJ1-2; checking the TCRdb D call of TRBD1 is not possible without DNA. Looked up from germline, CDR1 is SGHDT and CDR2 is YYEEEE. The CDR3 extends over 15 amino acids. The CDR3 here is CASSLERAGVYGYTF.

This chain connects TRBV7-9 to TRBJ2-7. Germline lookup yields CDR1 SEHNR and CDR2 FQNEAQ (reference sequence). The CDR3 totals 14 residues. The CDR3: CASSYGGSSYEQYF.

The rearrangement uses TRBV28 and TRBJ1-1; the TCRdb D gene call, TRBD1, has no DNA to confirm it. CDR3 length equals 16 residues. Germline CDR1 is MDHEN and CDR2 is SYDVKM. CDR3 sequence: CASSQLGVRGPTEAFF.

The rearrangement joins TRBV28 to TRBJ2-4. Germline V gene sequence: CDR1 MDHEN, CDR2 SYDVKM. The CDR3 has 15 amino acids. The CDR3 here is CASSWTLVAKNIQYF.

The CDR3 is CASSGTGATEAFF. The V call is TRBV28, the J call TRBJ1-1; TCRdb reports TRBD1, a call that lacks DNA to check it against. This CDR3 is built from 13 residues. Germline values: CDR1 MDHEN, CDR2 SYDVKM.

J is TRBJ2-7 and V is TRBV29-1. Germline CDR1 is SQVTM and CDR2 is ANQGSEA. The CDR3 covers 12 residues. The chain's CDR3 is CSVEDSAYEQYF.

The chain is built from TRBV20-1 and TRBJ2-2; TCRdb's D call of TRBD1 is untestable without DNA. The CDR3 consists of 16 residues. CDR1 is DFQATT, CDR2 SNEGSKA, per germline (reference sequence). This CDR3 reads CSARDPGQGHTGELFF.

The chain employs TRBV11-3 and TRBJ2-2; TCRdb calls TRBD1, which cannot be checked without DNA. The CDR3 has 13 amino acids. CDR1 and CDR2 from the germline V gene are SGHNT and YENEEA. The CDR3 loop reads CASSPWGAGELFF.

V usage is TRBV7-9 and J usage is TRBJ1-2; TCRdb's D call, TRBD1, is unchecked because there is no DNA. Per germline, CDR1 SEHNR and CDR2 FQNEAQ (reference sequence). The CDR3 has 18 amino acids. The CDR3 spells CASSLSVFGNDRNYGYTF.

This sequence joins TRBV29-1 and TRBJ2-5; TCRdb picks TRBD1, but there is no DNA to check that call. Germline CDR1 and CDR2: SQVTM and ANQGSEA. This CDR3 is built from 14 residues. The CDR3 is CSVETAGVRETQYF.

The CDR3 loop reads CASSGGQGTIEQFF. The chain recombines TRBV11-1 with TRBJ2-1; TCRdb names TRBD1, which stays unverified in the absence of DNA. The germline V gene encodes CDR1 SGHAT and CDR2 FQDESV (reference sequence). The CDR3 length is 14 residues.

The rearrangement joins TRBV29-1 to TRBJ2-5; the D call of TRBD1 rests on TCRdb alone, since no DNA is present to check it. The germline CDR1 and CDR2 sequences are SQVTM and ANQGSEA. The CDR3 runs to 16 residues. This CDR3 is CSVRIYGGTGEETQYF.

V and J are TRBV28 and TRBJ2-7; the D gene TCRdb calls, TRBD1, cannot be checked with no DNA. This CDR3 region has 14 residues. Looked up from germline, CDR1 is MDHEN and CDR2 is SYDVKM. The CDR3 is CASSFLRGFYEQYF. Full variable domain (remainder filled in from reference TRBV28 and TRBJ2-7): DVKVTQSSRYLVKRTGEKVFLECVQDMDHENMFWYRQDPGLGLRLIYFSYDVKMKEKGDIPEGYSVSREKKERFSLILESASTNQTSMYLCASSFLRGFYEQYFGPGTRLTVT.

V and J are TRBV29-1 and TRBJ2-3; TCRdb's assignment of TRBD2 cannot be checked, as there is no DNA. The CDR3 runs 13 residues. The germline gives CDR1 SQVTM, CDR2 ANQGSEA. CDR3 amino acids: CSVPGEGTDTQYF.

V gene TRBV27 combines with J gene TRBJ1-1; TCRdb gives TRBD1 as the D gene, but with no DNA this cannot be confirmed. Germline CDR1 reads MNHEY; CDR2 reads SMNVEV (reference sequence). This CDR3 is 12 amino acids long. CDR3 region: CASSTRHSEAFF.

The chain links TRBV28 to TRBJ1-1; the TCRdb D gene call, TRBD1, has no DNA to confirm it. Germline lookup yields CDR1 MDHEN and CDR2 SYDVKM. The CDR3 has 16 amino acids. This chain's CDR3 is CASSLEGAGGLPEAFF.

The CDR3 region is CSVQGGVGSEQYF. The genes are TRBV29-1 and TRBJ2-7; TCRdb reports TRBD2, a call that lacks DNA to check it against. This CDR3 is built from 13 residues. Germline V gene data show CDR1 as SQVTM and CDR2 as ANQGSEA.